Reported below is one T cell receptor (beta chain). Its antigen is unknown. PCR involved 60 Vbeta and 13 Jbeta primers. Sequenced by immunoSEQ multiplex PCR; TCRdb stores in-frame clones only, minus some. The sample holds 60,000 to 80,000 clones. CDR1 is KGHSH, CDR2 LQKENI, per germline. V dropped 1 base and J dropped 4; count of bases not matched to a gene: 6. The length of the CDR3 is 16 residues. The data were obtained in a study of cytomegalovirus exposure and HLA in healthy donors. Overall study: Earlier, 100 million to 130 million unique TCR beta sequences were recovered from approximately 200 million T cells by an analysis.

General study points: Specificity of a few CMV-associated chains for CMV antigens was verified in vitro. Previously analyzed data showed that most TCR beta V segments were productive at a frequency of about 90% or about 30%.

Material for sequencing was PBMCs. The origin of this receptor is a man aged 40-49 years in good health and CMV-seronegative. The rearrangement joins TRBV18 to TRBJ2-2; 7 nucleotides align to TRBD1. CDR3 DNA: TGTGCCAGCTCACCACAGAGACAGGGAACCACCGGGGAGCTGTTTTTT. Translating gives CASSPQRQGTTGELFF.